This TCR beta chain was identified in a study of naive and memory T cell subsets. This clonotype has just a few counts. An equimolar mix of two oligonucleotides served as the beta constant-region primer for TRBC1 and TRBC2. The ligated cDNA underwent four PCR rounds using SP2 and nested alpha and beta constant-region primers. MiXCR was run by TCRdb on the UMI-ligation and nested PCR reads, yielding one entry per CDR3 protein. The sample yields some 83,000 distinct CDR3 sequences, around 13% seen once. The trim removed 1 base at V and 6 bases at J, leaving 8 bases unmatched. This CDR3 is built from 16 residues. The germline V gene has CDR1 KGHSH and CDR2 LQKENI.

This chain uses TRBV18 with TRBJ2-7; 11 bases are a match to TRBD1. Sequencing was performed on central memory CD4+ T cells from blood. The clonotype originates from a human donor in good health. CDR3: CASSPRPGTGGIEQYF. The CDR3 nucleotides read TGTGCCAGCTCACCACGACCCGGGACAGGGGGGATCGAGCAGTACTTC. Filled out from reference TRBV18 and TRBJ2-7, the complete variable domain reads NAGVMQNPRHLVRRRGQEARLRCSPMKGHSHVYWYRQLPEEGLKFMVYLQKENIIDESGMPKERFSAEFPKEGPSILRIQQVVRGDSAAYFCASSPRPGTGGIEQYFGPGTRLTVT.